The 3 T cell receptor beta chains presented below share a single source sample, sequenced in a study of T cell repertoires in ileal Crohn's disease. The protocol was immunoSEQ multiplex PCR, while the TCRdb copy is restricted to in-frame clones and leaves out a portion. The sample records about 4,700 clones, 60% to 80% being singletons. Sequences were obtained from ileal tissue. Receptors were obtained from an adult with Crohn's disease.

The sample holds a few counts of this clone. J is TRBJ2-5 and V is TRBV5-1, with 9 bases aligning to TRBD2. Germline V lookup: CDR1 SGHRS, CDR2 YFSETQ. The trim removed 5 bases at V and 4 bases at J, leaving 6 bases unmatched. The CDR3 runs to 14 residues. CDR3 protein: CASREASGVETQYF. In nucleotides, the CDR3 is TGCGCCAGCAGGGAAGCTAGCGGGGTAGAGACCCAGTACTTC.

V usage is TRBV30 and J usage is TRBJ2-5, with TRBD2 matching over 8 bases. This CDR3 comprises 14 residues. Germline lookup yields CDR1 GTSNPN and CDR2 SVGIG (reference sequence). The V gene end was trimmed by 0 bases and the J gene end by 4 bases; junction bases not matched to a gene: 4. Here the CDR3 reads CAWSVQRGRETQYF. In nucleotides, the CDR3 is TGTGCCTGGAGTGTACAGCGGGGGAGAGAGACCCAGTACTTC. Together with reference TRBV30 and TRBJ2-5, the CDR3 gives the full variable domain: SQTIHQWPATLVQPVGSPLSLECTVEGTSNPNLYWYRQAAGRGLQLLFYSVGIGQISSEVPQNLSASRPQDRQFILSSKKLLLSDSGFYLCAWSVQRGRETQYFGPGTRLLVL.

This chain connects TRBV7-8 to TRBJ2-7, with D tentatively TRBD1 (7 bases). V was shortened by 4 bases and J by 2 bases, with 21 bases between the two germline ends. Germline V gene sequence: CDR1 SGHVS, CDR2 FQNEAQ. The CDR3 contains 17 residues. CDR3 loop: CASSSPGGIRRAYEQYF. The CDR3 region has the DNA TGTGCCAGCAGCTCCCCAGGGGGAATTAGGAGGGCCTACGAGCAGTACTTC.